This T cell receptor (beta chain) was retrieved from a study of cytomegalovirus exposure and HLA in healthy donors. Study conclusions and caveats: Apparent HLA restriction characterized most CMV-associated TCR beta chains in a later analysis. In a later analysis, productive TCRs from donors in an Asian-associated ancestry cluster reportedly carried fewer N-insertions than the cohort mean.

The PCR made use of 60 Vbeta and 13 Jbeta primers. TCRdb's table, derived via immunoSEQ multiplex PCR, lists solely in-frame clones and lacks some. The sample holds 85,000 to 90,000 clones, around 76% seen once. In germline, CDR1 is SGHNT, CDR2 YYREEE (reference sequence). V shed 0 bases and J shed 1 base, with 10 bases lying between them. CDR3 length equals 15 residues. In this sample, this clone turned up a few times. Its antigen is still unknown. This TCR was recovered from a man aged 30 to 45 in good health and CMV-seropositive. What was sequenced was PBMCs. The chain links TRBV5-4 to TRBJ1-2, with D maybe TRBD1 (5 bases). CDR3 bases: TGTGCCAGCAGCTTGGGCGGGGACGGTAACTATGGCTACACCTTC. Translating gives CASSLGGDGNYGYTF.